This TCR beta chain was sequenced in a study of T cells in Graves' hyperthyroidism and ophthalmopathy. On the study more broadly: Upon initial diagnosis and before any treatment, peripheral blood was collected. Study conclusions and caveats: Model output signaled ophthalmopathy a median roughly 6.5 months ahead of onset.

Germline V gives CDR1 MNHEY, CDR2 SMNVEV (reference sequence). This CDR3 contains 15 residues. Trimming took off 6 bases at V and 0 bases at J, with 15 bases between the two ends. This clonotype was observed many times. Antigen: not known. Each diagnosis was grounded in clinical symptoms, serum thyroxine and TRAb, thyroid ultrasound, and orbital computed tomography. The PBMCs had their origin in less than 13 ml of fresh peripheral blood. The CDR3 regions of TCR beta were amplified from RNA transcripts. The TCR CDR3 was amplified in a first-round RT-PCR using the HTBI primer set. Each CDR3 protein gets one entry after TCRdb re-called the multiplex PCR reads with MiXCR. The sample holds hundreds of thousands of distinct CDR3 sequences, 15% to 20% seen once.

The sequence was collected from a woman in her late teens or twenties with Graves' ophthalmopathy. Sample: blood. The J gene is TRBJ2-7, the V gene TRBV27; D may be TRBD2 (6 bases). The DNA of the CDR3 is TGTGCCAGCAGAAAATTGCGGGACGGCTCCTACGAGCAGTACTTC. Translating it yields CASRKLRDGSYEQYF.